These 3 T cell receptor beta chains came from one sample sequenced in a study of CD8+ T cells in alopecia areata. RNA was extracted and reverse transcribed into cDNA as the sequencing template. Clones were sequenced by immunoSEQ multiplex PCR, and TCRdb holds only the in-frame ones, with some missing. The sample holds under 200,000 clones, approximately 62% seen once. Regarding treatment: oral pan-JAK inhibitor, 5-10 mg twice daily. The starting material was CD4+ T cells sorted from blood, obtained at week 24, from a patient treated with tofacitinib. These receptors were obtained from a human donor with alopecia areata.

This chain links TRBV23-1 with TRBJ2-6, with D hard to call. TRBV23-1 is an ORF, and what it does is uncertain. This CDR3 has 16 amino acids. Trimming pared 1 base from V and 1 base from J, leaving 8 bases between. The CDR3 nucleotides read TGCGCCAGCAGTCAATTCGCGCGATCTGGGGCCAACGTCCTGACTTTC. This codes for CASSQFARSGANVLTF.

Of note for this clone: The sample holds other DNA sequences that translate to the same CDR3. The chain links TRBV29-1 to TRBJ2-6; 7 nucleotides agree with TRBD1. Germline V gene lookup returns CDR1 SQVTM and CDR2 ANQGSEA. The trim removed 7 bases at V and 0 bases at J, leaving 6 bases unmatched. This CDR3 has 15 amino acids. CDR3 bases: TGCAGCGCGAGACAGGGAAGCTCTGGGGCCAACGTCCTGACTTTC. Amino acid sequence: CSARQGSSGANVLTF.

The rearrangement uses TRBV6-5 and TRBJ2-7; no firm D call. The germline V gene has CDR1 MNHEY and CDR2 SVGAGI. The CDR3 length is 11 residues. Trimming took 8 bases from V and 5 from J, leaving 10 bases between them. The CDR3 sequence is CASRRSHEQYF. The CDR3 region has the DNA TGTGCCAGCCGTAGGTCCCACGAGCAGTACTTC.